One and the same sample provided the 31 T cell receptor beta chains below, sequenced in a study of cytomegalovirus exposure and HLA in healthy donors. Amplification used 60 Vbeta primers and 13 Jbeta primers. Sequencing was performed with immunoSEQ multiplex PCR; in TCRdb, only in-frame clones are kept and a portion is missing. This table has about 130,000 clones, 74% appearing once. The sample taken for sequencing was PBMCs. Every receptor here comes from a man aged 40-49 years in good health and CMV-seropositive.

This clone was seen more than once but under ten times. This chain links TRBV18 with TRBJ2-5; 7 nucleotides align to TRBD1. This CDR3 is 14 amino acids long. CDR1 and CDR2 from the germline V gene are KGHSH and LQKENI. After removal of 1 base from V and 4 bases from J, the junction contained 3 bases not matched to a gene. The CDR3: CASSPLRDRETQYF. The CDR3 coding sequence is TGTGCCAGCTCACCACTTCGGGACAGAGAGACCCAGTACTTC.

The rearrangement links TRBV6-6 to TRBJ1-5; D call uncertain. Trimming took off 4 bases at V and 0 bases at J, with 10 bases between the two ends. In germline, CDR1 is MNHNY, CDR2 SVGAGI (reference sequence). This CDR3 has 15 amino acids. As DNA, the CDR3 is TGTGCCAGCAGTTTTAAACAGATTAGCAATCAGCCCCAGCATTTT. This gives the protein CASSFKQISNQPQHF.

The chain joins TRBV19 to TRBJ2-2; perhaps TRBD2 as D (5 bases). The CDR3 contains 15 residues. The V end was cut by 5 bases, the J end by 1 base, with 11 bases between. In germline, CDR1 is LNHDA, CDR2 SQIVND (reference sequence). The CDR3 bases are TGTGCCAGTAGTCCCACCGGGAAGAACACCGGGGAGCTGTTTTTT. Residues: CASSPTGKNTGELFF.

This clone has a single count. The rearrangement links TRBV7-6 to TRBJ1-2; TRBD1 agrees at 8 bases. The germline V gene has CDR1 SGHVS and CDR2 FNYEAQ. The CDR3 is 15 residues long. V shed 5 bases, J shed 3 bases, and the junction held 8 bases outside the gene matches. CDR3 protein: CASSQLGQGDYGYTF. The CDR3 DNA is TGTGCCAGCAGCCAACTCGGACAGGGCGACTATGGCTACACCTTC.

The V and J genes are TRBV5-6 and TRBJ1-2, with 7 bases lining up with TRBD1. In germline, CDR1 is SGHDT, CDR2 YYEEEE. This CDR3 region has 12 residues. Trimming cost V 1 base and J 8 bases; bases outside gene matches: 2. The CDR3 DNA sequence: TGTGCCAGCAGCTTGAAGGGGGCGGGCTACACCTTC. It encodes CASSLKGAGYTF.

The gene calls are TRBV2 and TRBJ1-2; 8 bases align to TRBD1. V shed 5 bases and J 7 bases; nucleotides not matched to a gene: 9. Germline V gene data show CDR1 as SNHLY and CDR2 as FYNNEI. The CDR3 is 14 amino acids. For the CDR3, the DNA is TGTGCCAGCAGTTCCGAGGACAGGGTGGGTGGCTACACCTTC. Amino acids: CASSSEDRVGGYTF.

This clone was counted once. The chain joins TRBV28 to TRBJ2-3; 7 bases match TRBD1. Germline loops: CDR1 MDHEN, CDR2 SYDVKM. This CDR3 is built from 15 residues. The J segment lost 1 base and the V segment lost 4 bases, leaving 5 bases of the junction unmatched. The CDR3: CASSSLGQGTDTQYF. In nucleotides, the CDR3 is TGTGCCAGCAGTTCCCTAGGACAGGGCACAGATACGCAGTATTTT.

The V and J genes are TRBV25-1 and TRBJ1-2, with D possibly being TRBD1 (6 bases). The CDR3 has 13 residues. V lost 2 bases and J 8 bases, leaving 12 bases between the germline ends. Germline V gene data show CDR1 as MGHDK and CDR2 as SYGVNS. DNA of the CDR3: TGTGCCAGCAGTGAACCACAGGGTGGCGGCTACACCTTC. Translation: CASSEPQGGGYTF.

The rearrangement links TRBV19 to TRBJ1-2; D is ambiguous. In germline, CDR1 is LNHDA, CDR2 SQIVND (reference sequence). The CDR3 is 11 amino acids. V lost 6 bases to trimming and J lost 6 bases, with 8 bases between them. As DNA, the CDR3 is TGTGCCAGTAGGCGAGATCATGGCTACACCTTC. Encoded protein: CASRRDHGYTF. Together with reference TRBV19 and TRBJ1-2, the CDR3 gives the full variable domain: DGGITQSPKYLFRKEGQNVTLSCEQNLNHDAMYWYRQDPGQGLRLIYYSQIVNDFQKGDIAEGYSVSREKKESFPLTVTSAQKNPTAFYLCASRRDHGYTFGSGTRLTVV.

In its sample, this clone was seen a few times. The chain carries TRBV10-2 and TRBJ1-2, with D possibly being TRBD1 (6 bases). The CDR3 consists of 14 residues. The V gene's germline CDR1 is WSHSY and CDR2 SAAADI. The V end lost 0 bases, the J end lost 7 bases, and 12 bases lay between the germline ends. In DNA, the CDR3 is TGCGCCAGCAGTGAGTCAGGATTGGGGGCTGGCTACACCTTC. Protein sequence: CASSESGLGAGYTF.

This clone was detected only a few times. This CDR3 is also generated by other DNA sequences in the sample. The rearrangement uses TRBV6-5 and TRBJ1-1, with D unclear. V lost 9 bases to trimming and J lost 5 bases, with 13 bases between them. The CDR3 extends over 12 amino acids. The germline V gene has CDR1 MNHEY and CDR2 SVGAGI. The CDR3 DNA is TGTGCCAGTAGAGGGTGGGGTACTGAAGCTTTCTTT. Translating gives CASRGWGTEAFF.

This chain links TRBV4-1 with TRBJ2-2; the D gene is possibly TRBD1 (6 bases). V dropped 4 bases and J dropped 5 bases, with 14 bases sitting between them. Germline loops: CDR1 MGHRA, CDR2 YSYEKL. The CDR3 has 15 residues. The CDR3 reads CASSPRPGDTGELFF. The CDR3 region has the DNA TGCGCCAGCAGCCCCCGGCCAGGGGATACCGGGGAGCTGTTTTTT.

The chain joins TRBV15 to TRBJ1-2, with D perhaps TRBD1 (6 bases). CDR1 and CDR2 (germline): LNHNV, YYDKDF (reference sequence). This CDR3 is 14 amino acids long. V lost 0 bases, J lost 2 bases, and 7 bases lay in between. The CDR3 region is CATSREGHNYGYTF. DNA of the CDR3: TGTGCCACCAGCAGAGAGGGACACAACTATGGCTACACCTTC.

The chain uses TRBV6-4 and TRBJ2-1, with D possibly being TRBD1 (5 bases). This CDR3 is 18 amino acids long. Per the germline V gene, CDR1 is MRHNA and CDR2 is SNTAGT. Trimming cost V 5 bases and J 0 bases, with 20 bases left between them. CDR3 residues: CASSIPPNTDSSYNEQFF. DNA of the CDR3: TGTGCCAGCAGTATCCCGCCCAATACAGACAGCTCCTACAATGAGCAGTTCTTC.

The table lists this clone with a count of one. This chain uses TRBV27 with TRBJ2-7, with D perhaps TRBD2 (6 bases). V lost 6 bases and J lost 2, with 17 bases in between. Germline CDR1 MNHEY, CDR2 SMNVEV (reference sequence). The CDR3 runs 15 residues. The CDR3 bases are TGTGCCAGCAGATTCCTATGGACGGGAGCCTACGAGCAGTACTTC. Amino acids: CASRFLWTGAYEQYF.

V gene TRBV14 combines with J gene TRBJ2-5, with D unclear. Germline values: CDR1 SGHDN, CDR2 FVKESK. V was cut by 1 base and J by 5 bases, with 11 bases left in between. The length of the CDR3 is 14 residues. Here the CDR3 reads CASSQVGFPETQYF. CDR3 nucleotide sequence: TGTGCCAGCAGCCAAGTCGGTTTTCCGGAGACCCAGTACTTC.

The chain employs TRBV5-1 and TRBJ2-2, with TRBD2 matching 16 bases. Trimming cost V 3 bases and J 4 bases; bases outside gene matches: 6. This CDR3 comprises 18 residues. Germline-derived CDR1 and CDR2 are SGHRS and YFSETQ. Here the CDR3 reads CASSSTGTSGRVTGELFF. The CDR3 DNA reads TGCGCCAGCAGCTCCACCGGGACTAGCGGGAGGGTCACCGGGGAGCTGTTTTTT.

This chain links TRBV28 with TRBJ1-2; D not certain. The CDR3 covers 14 residues. Trimming took 3 bases from V and 5 from J, leaving 13 bases between them. Germline V CDR1 and CDR2: MDHEN, SYDVKM. The CDR3 DNA reads as TGTGCCAGCAGTTTTTTAGTTCCAGGTTATGGCTACACCTTC. This encodes CASSFLVPGYGYTF.

J is TRBJ2-1 and V is TRBV7-2; TRBD1 agrees at 10 bases. Trimming removed 1 base from V and 9 bases from J; junction bases left unmatched: 3. This CDR3 is built from 14 residues. Germline V lookup: CDR1 SGHTA, CDR2 FQGNSA. The CDR3 reads CASSLGQGAGEQFF. CDR3 nucleotides: TGTGCCAGCAGCTTAGGACAGGGGGCCGGTGAGCAGTTCTTC.

This chain links TRBV6-6 with TRBJ2-5; D gene unclear. Trimming cost V 4 bases and J 0 bases, with 12 bases left between them. CDR3 length equals 15 residues. Germline CDR1 MNHNY, CDR2 SVGAGI (reference sequence). The CDR3 here is CASSSTRTYQETQYF. CDR3 in DNA: TGTGCCAGCAGTTCTACGCGTACGTACCAAGAGACCCAGTACTTC.

The table lists this clone with a few counts. The chain couples TRBV10-1 to TRBJ2-7; the match to TRBD2 covers 8 bases. Germline V CDR1 and CDR2: WNHNN, SYGVQD (reference sequence). CDR3 length: 13 residues. Germline trimming cut 5 bases from V and 2 bases from J; bases unmatched to any gene: 2. The CDR3 sequence: CASSHSGAYEQYF. The CDR3 nucleotides are TGCGCCAGCAGTCATAGCGGGGCCTACGAGCAGTACTTC.

The chain employs TRBV7-9 and TRBJ1-5, with TRBD1 identical over 11 bases. The CDR3 has 15 amino acids. CDR1 SEHNR and CDR2 FQNEAQ come from the germline V gene (reference sequence). The V segment lost 4 bases and the J segment 4 bases; nucleotides outside the gene matches: 3. The CDR3 nucleotides are TGTGCCAGCAGCTGGGGACAGGGGGGAAATCAGCCCCAGCATTTT. This gives the protein CASSWGQGGNQPQHF. Drawing the rest from reference TRBV7-9 and TRBJ1-5, the complete variable domain is DTGVSQNPRHKITKRGQNVTFRCDPISEHNRLYWYRQTLGQGPEFLTYFQNEAQLEKSRLLSDRFSAERPKGSFSTLEIQRTEQGDSAMYLCASSWGQGGNQPQHFGDGTRLSIL.

The chain is built from TRBV5-1 and TRBJ2-5; 9 bases are a match to TRBD1. The J call could be wrong; TRBJ2-7 is a better fit for the DNA end. CDR1 and CDR2 from the germline V gene are SGHRS and YFSETQ. The CDR3 runs 13 residues. CDR3 protein: CASSWGQGYEQYF. CDR3 DNA: TGCGCCAGCAGCTGGGGACAGGGCTACGAGCAGTACTTC.

V and J are TRBV6-6 and TRBJ1-6; D is ambiguous. CDR1 is MNHNY and CDR2 is SVGAGI in the germline V gene (reference sequence). V dropped 0 bases and J dropped 8 bases, with 8 bases sitting between them. This CDR3 contains 14 residues. CDR3 DNA sequence: TGTGCCAGCAGTTACTCCCCCGGGGATTCACCCCTCCACTTT. This encodes CASSYSPGDSPLHF.

V usage is TRBV10-2 and J usage is TRBJ1-5, with TRBD1 as a possible D gene (5 bases). The CDR3 has 13 residues. V lost 4 bases and J 6 bases, leaving 10 bases between the germline ends. CDR1 WSHSY and CDR2 SAAADI come from the germline V gene. In nucleotides, the CDR3 is TGCGCCAGCAGTGTCAGGGTGGCTCAGCCCCAGCATTTT. It is translated as CASSVRVAQPQHF.

The chain links TRBV29-1 to TRBJ1-2; D possibly corresponds to TRBD1 (6 bases). Germline CDR1 SQVTM, CDR2 ANQGSEA. CDR3 length: 16 residues. Trimming took off 0 bases at V and 6 bases at J, with 20 bases between the two ends. CDR3 nucleotide sequence: TGCAGCGTTGAAGATTCCTGGGGGGGGCGCGTCCATGGCTACACCTTC. This translates into CSVEDSWGGRVHGYTF.

The rearrangement joins TRBV6-6 to TRBJ1-3; 7 positions match TRBD1. This CDR3 is 15 amino acids long. The ends lost 4 bases at V and 4 bases at J; junction bases unmatched: 7. The germline gives CDR1 MNHNY, CDR2 SVGAGI (reference sequence). This CDR3 is CASSLGGFEGNTIYF. The CDR3 nucleotides read TGTGCCAGCAGTTTAGGGGGCTTCGAGGGAAACACCATATATTTT.

J is TRBJ1-6 and V is TRBV11-1; 7 bases agree with TRBD1. The CDR3 sequence is 15 residues long. With 4 bases clipped from V and 7 bases from J, the junction kept 7 bases outside the gene matches. In germline, CDR1 is SGHAT, CDR2 FQDESV (reference sequence). The CDR3 DNA reads as TGTGCCAGCAGCTCCATGACAGGGCGGAATTCACCCCTCCACTTT. Encoded protein: CASSSMTGRNSPLHF.

The J gene is TRBJ1-1, the V gene TRBV9; tentatively, D is TRBD1 (5 bases). CDR1 SGDLS and CDR2 YYNGEE come from the germline V gene. The CDR3 length is 13 residues. Trimming cost V 3 bases and J 3 bases, with 9 bases left between them. CDR3 nucleotides: TGTGCCAGCAGCGATCAGGGTTACACTGAAGCTTTCTTT. Translated, it gives CASSDQGYTEAFF.

The CDR3 DNA reads TGCGCCAGCAGCTTGGGACAGGGAGTTGCCCAAGGCTACACCTTC. Translated, it gives CASSLGQGVAQGYTF. This chain links TRBV5-1 with TRBJ1-2; TRBD1 agrees at 7 bases. Trimming removed 0 bases from V and 8 bases from J; junction bases left unmatched: 10. The CDR3 contains 15 residues. CDR1 SGHRS and CDR2 YFSETQ come from the germline V gene.

The chain joins TRBV6-5 to TRBJ2-6, with a possible D match to TRBD2 (6 bases). The CDR3 contains 14 residues. The germline V and J ends were trimmed by 8 bases and 0 bases, with 8 bases remaining between them. Germline V CDR1 and CDR2: MNHEY, SVGAGI. This CDR3 is CASRTTSGANVLTF. CDR3 coding DNA: TGTGCCAGCCGGACTACCTCTGGGGCCAACGTCCTGACTTTC.